This T cell receptor beta chain was sequenced for a study of graft-versus-host responses after intestinal transplantation. Study in general: The study gave all recipients anti-thymocyte globulin induction, then tacrolimus and steroids for 2 to 3 years.

The CDR3 runs 12 residues. CDR1 MNHEY and CDR2 SMNVEV come from the germline V gene (reference sequence). The V and J ends lost 11 bases and 0 bases respectively, with 10 bases between them. A remark on this clone: Its antigen is undetermined.

Using immunoSEQ multiplex PCR, the repertoire was profiled, and TCRdb retains in-frame clones only, with some absent. The table lists 85,000 to 90,000 clones, under 90% of them singletons. Here the sequenced sample was unstimulated CD4+ T cells sorted from spleen or lymph node cells, taken before intestinal transplant. The chain joins TRBV27 to TRBJ1-1; TRBD1 might be the D (5 bases). This clonotype was sampled from a human donor who received an intestinal transplant. This CDR3 is CASRALNTEAFF. CDR3 coding DNA: TGTGCCTCCAGGGCCTTGAACACTGAAGCTTTCTTT.